Listed here are 14 T cell receptor beta chains from one sample, sequenced in a study of blood T cell repertoires in COVID-19. Profiled with immunoSEQ multiplex PCR; TCRdb holds only in-frame clones, not every one. The sample yields 40,000 to 60,000 clones, 70% to 90% seen once. The sample consisted of peripheral blood. The receptors were sampled from a woman aged 55-70 years with acute or convalescent COVID-19.

V and J are TRBV5-5 and TRBJ1-2; D unclear. CDR1 is SGHKS, CDR2 YYEKEE, per germline (reference sequence). The germline V and J ends were trimmed by 7 bases and 3 bases, with 13 bases remaining between them. This CDR3 has 13 amino acids. The chain's CDR3 is CASWARDHYGYTF. DNA for the CDR3: TGTGCCAGCTGGGCGAGGGATCACTATGGCTACACCTTC.

The chain carries TRBV28 and TRBJ1-2, with D tentatively TRBD1 (5 bases). The V end was cut by 5 bases, the J end by 4 bases, with 14 bases between. Germline V lookup: CDR1 MDHEN, CDR2 SYDVKM. The CDR3 contains 14 residues. CDR3 protein: CASSLTGVVYGYTF. CDR3 bases: TGTGCCAGCAGTCTCACAGGTGTTGTCTATGGCTACACCTTC.

This clone was counted once. V usage is TRBV5-5 and J usage is TRBJ2-1; D is unresolved. Germline CDR1 SGHKS, CDR2 YYEKEE (reference sequence). This CDR3 comprises 11 residues. V was cut by 2 bases and J by 9 bases, with 6 bases left in between. CDR3 sequence reads: CASSFSREQFF. Here the CDR3 DNA reads TGTGCCAGCAGCTTTTCCCGTGAGCAGTTCTTC. The full variable domain, with the rest looked up from reference TRBV5-5 and TRBJ2-1, is DAGVTQSPTHLIKTRGQQVTLRCSPISGHKSVSWYQQVLGQGPQFIFQYYEKEERGRGNFPDRFSARQFPNYSSELNVNALLLGDSALYLCASSFSREQFFGPGTRLTVL.

The chain couples TRBV10-3 to TRBJ2-1, with 10 bases aligning to TRBD2. The length of the CDR3 is 15 residues. Germline V CDR1 and CDR2: ENHRY, SYGVKD. The ends lost 2 bases at V and 7 bases at J; junction bases unmatched: 5. The CDR3 loop is CAISEKASGSNEQFF. Here the CDR3 DNA reads TGTGCCATCAGTGAGAAGGCTAGCGGGAGTAATGAGCAGTTCTTC.

The chain combines TRBV18 with TRBJ1-1, with D unclear. Trimming left V 2 bases short and J 4 bases short, with 8 bases between. Germline CDR1 reads KGHSH; CDR2 reads LQKENI. This CDR3 contains 13 residues. The CDR3 region has the DNA TGTGCCAGCTCACCATCCGGGTTCACTGAAGCTTTCTTT. Protein: CASSPSGFTEAFF.

The chain couples TRBV6-6 to TRBJ2-6, with a tentative D call TRBD1 (5 bases). Germline values: CDR1 MNHNY, CDR2 SVGAGI (reference sequence). CDR3 length: 13 amino acids. V was shortened by 6 bases and J by 3 bases, with 6 bases between the two germline ends. CDR3 DNA sequence: TGTGCCAGCAGAGGGGTTGGGGCCAACGTCCTGACTTTC. Translated, it gives CASRGVGANVLTF.

The J gene is TRBJ2-3, the V gene TRBV4-1, with D tentatively TRBD2 (6 bases). CDR3 length: 17 amino acids. Deletions cut 0 bases from V and 5 bases from J, with 18 bases between. Germline values: CDR1 MGHRA, CDR2 YSYEKL. The CDR3 DNA sequence: TGCGCCAGCAGCCAAGAGATGAGTGGGAGGCCGGGAGATACGCAGTATTTT. This translates into CASSQEMSGRPGDTQYF.

This chain connects TRBV7-6 to TRBJ2-3; D is perhaps TRBD1 (5 bases). The CDR3 is 16 residues long. Per the germline V gene, CDR1 is SGHVS and CDR2 is FNYEAQ. V gave up 1 base and J gave up 8 bases, with 19 bases separating them. This chain's CDR3 is CASSLVFAASQGTQYF. CDR3 nucleotide sequence: TGTGCCAGCAGCTTAGTGTTCGCGGCGTCCCAGGGTACGCAGTATTTT. Variable domain in full (rest from reference TRBV7-6 and TRBJ2-3): GAGVSQSPRYKVTKRGQDVALRCDPISGHVSLYWYRQALGQGPEFLTYFNYEAQQDKSGLPNDRFSAERPEGSISTLTIQRTEQRDSAMYRCASSLVFAASQGTQYFGPGTRLTVL.

This chain connects TRBV6-1 to TRBJ1-2; 10 bases map to TRBD1. The V gene end was trimmed by 3 bases and the J gene end by 7 bases; junction bases not matched to a gene: 5. The CDR3 sequence is 14 residues long. Germline V gene lookup returns CDR1 MNHNS and CDR2 SASEGT. CDR3 in amino acids: CASSEGQGISGYTF. CDR3 nucleotides: TGTGCCAGCAGTGAGGGACAGGGGATTAGTGGCTACACCTTC.

The V call is TRBV19, the J call TRBJ1-1, with 9 bases that match TRBD1. Looked up from germline, CDR1 is LNHDA and CDR2 is SQIVND (reference sequence). The CDR3 extends over 16 amino acids. V lost 5 bases and J lost 4; bases outside the gene matches: 11. The CDR3 DNA follows: TGTGCCAGTAGTGTTAAATCGACAGGGGGATCCACTGAAGCTTTCTTT. It is translated as CASSVKSTGGSTEAFF.

This chain uses TRBV6-2 or TRBV6-3 with TRBJ2-3; a weak D match, TRBD1 (7 bases). The germline V gene has CDR1 MNHEY and CDR2 SVGEGT. CDR3 length equals 16 residues. The ends were cut back, 6 bases at V and 3 bases at J, with 19 bases in the middle. This chain's CDR3 is CASSPPGGILTDTQYF. For the CDR3, the DNA is TGTGCCAGCAGCCCCCCAGGGGGGATACTTACAGATACGCAGTATTTT.

This CDR3 reads CASSSTPGQVWSNEKLFF. CDR3 bases: TGTGCCAGCAGCTCAACTCCGGGACAGGTCTGGTCTAATGAAAAACTGTTTTTT. This chain uses TRBV7-2 with TRBJ1-4; TRBD1 matches 8 bases. CDR3 size: 18 residues. V shed 4 bases, J shed 3 bases, and the junction held 13 bases outside the gene matches. Germline loops: CDR1 SGHTA, CDR2 FQGNSA.

The chain links TRBV7-2 to TRBJ2-3, with TRBD2 matching over 11 bases. This CDR3 has 18 residues. The V gene end was trimmed by 1 base and the J gene end by 2 bases; junction bases not matched to a gene: 8. The V gene's germline CDR1 is SGHTA and CDR2 FQGNSA. This CDR3 is CASSLEEVAGGYTDTQYF. The CDR3 coding sequence is TGTGCCAGCAGCTTAGAGGAAGTAGCGGGAGGGTACACAGATACGCAGTATTTT.

The chain is built from TRBV18 and TRBJ2-2, with 9 nucleotides matching TRBD2. The CDR3 is 18 residues long. The germline CDR1 and CDR2 sequences are KGHSH and LQKENI. J lost 6 bases, V lost 2 bases, and 13 bases had no gene match. The CDR3 DNA sequence: TGTGCCAGCTCACCAAGCCTGACTAGCGGACGAGGACCCGGGGAGCTGTTTTTT. Encoded protein: CASSPSLTSGRGPGELFF.